Following are 25 T cell receptor beta chains from one sample sequenced in a study of T cell changes during pregnancy in multiple sclerosis. TCRdb keeps only in-frame clones here, not all; method: immunoSEQ multiplex PCR. The profile shows tens of thousands of clones, 70% to 90% of them singletons. The sample was CD4+ T cells from peripheral blood mononuclear cells, taken in the first trimester of pregnancy. All receptors derive from a female donor in good health, enrolled as a control in a pregnancy study.

J is TRBJ1-1 and V is TRBV18; D remains ambiguous. The germline CDR1 and CDR2 sequences are KGHSH and LQKENI. The germline V and J ends were trimmed by 6 bases and 3 bases, with 11 bases remaining between them. The CDR3 length is 13 residues. CDR3 loop: CASSQTGDTEAFF. The DNA of the CDR3 is TGTGCCAGCTCCCAGACGGGAGACACTGAAGCTTTCTTT.

This chain uses TRBV6-6 with TRBJ2-7; weak D call: TRBD2 (6 bases). The CDR3 runs 15 residues. V was shortened by 4 bases and J by 5 bases, with 18 bases between the two germline ends. Germline lookup yields CDR1 MNHNY and CDR2 SVGAGI (reference sequence). CDR3 coding DNA: TGTGCCAGCAGTTTCTATGGAGGGACCGGGGACGAGCAGTACTTC. It encodes CASSFYGGTGDEQYF.

The genes are TRBV19 and TRBJ1-2; weak D call: TRBD1 (6 bases). Trimming cost V 7 bases and J 7 bases, with 16 bases left between them. The CDR3 contains 13 residues. The V gene's germline CDR1 is LNHDA and CDR2 SQIVND (reference sequence). The CDR3 region is CASKTWTDGGYTF. In DNA form, the CDR3 reads TGTGCCAGTAAAACCTGGACAGACGGTGGCTACACCTTC.

The V gene is TRBV25-1, the J gene TRBJ1-1; D unresolved. CDR3 length equals 15 residues. Germline V gene sequence: CDR1 MGHDK, CDR2 SYGVNS. V dropped 3 bases and J dropped 7 bases, with 18 bases sitting between them. The CDR3 DNA is TGTGCCAGCAGTGATCTAGCCGGGCCGACTCTTGAAGCTTTCTTT. Translation: CASSDLAGPTLEAFF.

The sample holds one count of this clone. The chain is built from TRBV19 and TRBJ2-2, with 9 positions matching TRBD1. The CDR3 is made up of 15 amino acids. Trimming cost V 3 bases and J 5 bases; bases outside gene matches: 4. Germline V gene data show CDR1 as LNHDA and CDR2 as SQIVND (reference sequence). DNA of the CDR3: TGTGCCAGTAGTATGAACGGACAGGGGACCGGGGAGCTGTTTTTT. Protein sequence: CASSMNGQGTGELFF.

V usage is TRBV6-5 and J usage is TRBJ2-1; 7 nucleotides line up with TRBD1. The V segment lost 6 bases and the J segment 6 bases; nucleotides outside the gene matches: 8. There are 14 residues in the CDR3. Germline lookup yields CDR1 MNHEY and CDR2 SVGAGI. The DNA of the CDR3 is TGTGCCAGCAGAGGGCTAGGGGGCCCCAATGAGCAGTTCTTC. The encoded protein is CASRGLGGPNEQFF.

Comment on this clone: A clone one base away is much larger, so this may be a read error. The sample carries other DNA sequences with the same CDR3. Here the CDR3 reads CASNPGQGTYGYTF. The CDR3 DNA follows: TGTGCCAGTAACCCGGGACAGGGTACCTATGGCTACACCTTC. The rearrangement joins TRBV19 to TRBJ1-2; 9 positions agree with TRBD1. The junction had 7 bases not matched to a gene; V was cut back by 7 bases and J by 4 bases. Germline V CDR1 and CDR2: LNHDA, SQIVND (reference sequence). The CDR3 sequence is 14 residues long.

This clone has a single count. CDR3 bases: TGTGCCAGCAGCTTTCTAGGAAACACCATATATTTT. Translating it yields CASSFLGNTIYF. This chain joins TRBV7-9 and TRBJ1-3; D is uncertain. Germline CDR1 and CDR2: SEHNR and FQNEAQ (reference sequence). The V and J ends lost 3 bases and 4 bases respectively, with 4 bases between them. CDR3 size: 12 residues.

The rearrangement joins TRBV27 to TRBJ2-2; unclear D gene. The germline CDR1 and CDR2 sequences are MNHEY and SMNVEV (reference sequence). The ends were cut back, 0 bases at V and 0 bases at J, with 2 bases in the middle. The CDR3 totals 14 residues. The CDR3 region has the DNA TGTGCCAGCAGTTTATCTACGAACACCGGGGAGCTGTTTTTT. Translating gives CASSLSTNTGELFF.

This chain links TRBV5-5 with TRBJ1-3; no definite D call. V was trimmed by 4 bases and J by 1 base, leaving 15 bases between them. Germline CDR1 SGHKS, CDR2 YYEKEE (reference sequence). This CDR3 region has 16 residues. Here the CDR3 DNA reads TGTGCCAGCAGCGATATCCGAACTCGTTCTGGAAACACCATATATTTT. Translating it yields CASSDIRTRSGNTIYF.

This chain joins TRBV6-1 and TRBJ2-7, with a weak D call TRBD1 (5 bases). The CDR3 extends over 12 amino acids. The germline V gene encodes CDR1 MNHNS and CDR2 SASEGT. V lost 1 base and J 10 bases, leaving 11 bases between the germline ends. The chain's CDR3 is CASSEGGVVQYF. The CDR3 DNA reads TGTGCCAGCAGTGAAGGGGGCGTGGTACAGTACTTC.

The V gene is TRBV7-9, the J gene TRBJ2-1; 7 bases are a match to TRBD2. With V trimmed by 1 base and J by 5 bases, 2 bases remained unmatched. CDR1 and CDR2 from the germline V gene are SEHNR and FQNEAQ (reference sequence). The CDR3 covers 14 residues. In nucleotides, the CDR3 is TGTGCCAGCAGCTTAGAGGCGGGAGACAATGAGCAGTTCTTC. As protein: CASSLEAGDNEQFF.

The rearrangement uses TRBV7-2 and TRBJ2-5; no definite D call. The V end lost 4 bases, the J end lost 0 bases, and 9 bases lay between the germline ends. Germline values: CDR1 SGHTA, CDR2 FQGNSA. This CDR3 has 14 residues. CDR3 DNA sequence: TGTGCCAGCAGCTCCCACCGGTACCAAGAGACCCAGTACTTC. Translated, it gives CASSSHRYQETQYF.

This chain links TRBV7-9 with TRBJ2-1, with D maybe TRBD2 (5 bases). The CDR3 covers 17 residues. V gave up 2 bases and J gave up 2 bases, with 16 bases separating them. Germline assignment: CDR1 SEHNR and CDR2 FQNEAQ (reference sequence). The CDR3, as DNA: TGTGCCAGCAGCTTACGTAGCGCTAGATCCACCTACAATGAGCAGTTCTTC. As protein: CASSLRSARSTYNEQFF.

The chain recombines TRBV5-6 with TRBJ1-1; 8 positions match TRBD1. The CDR3 extends over 16 amino acids. J gave up 3 bases and V 0 bases, and 7 bases lay outside the gene matches. Germline V gives CDR1 SGHDT, CDR2 YYEEEE. The CDR3 DNA reads as TGTGCCAGCAGCTTGGCGGCCGGGACAGGATACACTGAAGCTTTCTTT. The encoded protein is CASSLAAGTGYTEAFF.

The chain has TRBV18 and TRBJ2-5, with D uncertain. V was trimmed by 1 base and J by 3 bases, leaving 6 bases between them. From germline, CDR1 is KGHSH and CDR2 LQKENI. The CDR3 runs 13 residues. CDR3 loop: CASSPRQEETQYF. As DNA, the CDR3 is TGTGCCAGCTCACCACGTCAGGAAGAGACCCAGTACTTC.

This chain joins TRBV19 and TRBJ2-1; possibly TRBD2 for D (6 bases). V was pared by 5 bases and J by 0 bases, with 8 bases between. The CDR3 is made up of 14 amino acids. Germline V gene data show CDR1 as LNHDA and CDR2 as SQIVND (reference sequence). Here the CDR3 reads CASSSGGSYNEQFF. CDR3 DNA sequence: TGTGCCAGTAGTTCCGGGGGCTCCTACAATGAGCAGTTCTTC.

The chain employs TRBV5-1 and TRBJ1-5, with 7 positions matching TRBD1. The CDR3 spans 15 residues. The trim removed 3 bases at V and 3 bases at J, leaving 6 bases unmatched. Germline V gene lookup returns CDR1 SGHRS and CDR2 YFSETQ. CDR3 region: CASSSDRVPNQPQHF. DNA of the CDR3: TGCGCCAGCAGCTCAGACAGGGTGCCCAATCAGCCCCAGCATTTT.

The CDR3 nucleotides read TGTGCCAGCAGCTCCGGACTAGCGGGAGAGACCCAGTACTTC. Translating gives CASSSGLAGETQYF. This sequence joins TRBV7-3 and TRBJ2-5; TRBD2 matches at 11 bases. Germline lookup yields CDR1 SGHTA and CDR2 FQGTGA. CDR3 length: 14 amino acids. Trimming at V came to 4 bases and at J to 4 bases, leaving 2 bases not matched to a gene.

V usage is TRBV14 and J usage is TRBJ1-1; D not certain. Germline-derived CDR1 and CDR2 are SGHDN and FVKESK. V lost 3 bases, J lost 4 bases, and 9 bases lay in between. The CDR3 extends over 13 amino acids. The chain's CDR3 is CASSQSQITEAFF. DNA of the CDR3: TGTGCCAGCAGCCAGAGCCAAATCACTGAAGCTTTCTTT. Full variable domain (remainder filled in from reference TRBV14 and TRBJ1-1): EAGVTQFPSHSVIEKGQTVTLRCDPISGHDNLYWYRRVMGKEIKFLLHFVKESKQDESGMPNNRFLAERTGGTYSTLKVQPAELEDSGVYFCASSQSQITEAFFGQGTRLTVV.

This clone appeared a single time. This rearrangement joins TRBV4-1 to TRBJ2-1; possibly TRBD1 for D (5 bases). The germline V and J ends were trimmed by 0 bases and 1 base, with 13 bases remaining between them. The CDR3 length is 17 residues. Looked up from germline, CDR1 is MGHRA and CDR2 is YSYEKL. This CDR3 reads CASSQDRGRTSYNEQFF. For the CDR3, the DNA is TGCGCCAGCAGCCAAGATCGAGGCAGGACATCCTACAATGAGCAGTTCTTC.

The chain uses TRBV7-8 and TRBJ2-1; D possibly corresponds to TRBD1 (6 bases). V was shortened by 5 bases and J by 10 bases, with 15 bases between the two germline ends. CDR1 and CDR2 (germline): SGHVS, FQNEAQ. The CDR3 loop spans 13 amino acids. The CDR3 coding sequence is TGTGCCAGCAGCCTCAACAGGGTAGGGGAGCAGTTCTTC. Protein sequence: CASSLNRVGEQFF.

This chain uses TRBV9 with TRBJ2-1, with D uncertain. The ends were cut back, 0 bases at V and 5 bases at J, with 12 bases in the middle. The CDR3 runs 15 residues. Germline CDR1 SGDLS, CDR2 YYNGEE. CDR3 region: CASSVDQLAHNEQFF. The CDR3 DNA reads as TGTGCCAGCAGCGTAGATCAGTTGGCCCACAATGAGCAGTTCTTC.

This rearrangement joins TRBV2 to TRBJ1-1; TRBD1 matches at 8 bases. This CDR3 has 14 amino acids. Trimming cost V 5 bases and J 4 bases; bases outside gene matches: 6. The V gene's germline CDR1 is SNHLY and CDR2 FYNNEI. The CDR3 bases are TGTGCCAGCAGTCGCCAGGGGGCGGGCACTGAAGCTTTCTTT. Protein product: CASSRQGAGTEAFF.

The CDR3 spells CASSLSAPAVAGLPTYEQYF. CDR3 coding DNA: TGTGCCAGCAGTTTATCGGCCCCGGCAGTAGCGGGGCTCCCAACCTACGAGCAGTACTTC. This chain connects TRBV27 to TRBJ2-7; 8 bases are shared with TRBD2. V was clipped by 0 bases and J by 2 bases; unmatched bases: 18. Germline CDR1 reads MNHEY; CDR2 reads SMNVEV (reference sequence). The CDR3 has 20 residues.